This T cell receptor (beta chain) was sequenced during a study of blood T cell repertoires in COVID-19. Clones were sequenced by immunoSEQ multiplex PCR, and TCRdb holds only the in-frame ones, with some missing. The sample has just over 150,000 clones; roughly 80% are singletons. Trimming took off 6 bases at V and 2 bases at J, with 10 bases between the two ends. CDR3 size: 13 residues. The receptor was derived from a woman aged 40 to 55 with COVID-19, enrolled during active disease. Sequenced material: peripheral blood. The V and J genes are TRBV12-3 or TRBV12-4 and TRBJ1-2, with TRBD1 as a possible D gene (5 bases). CDR3 sequence reads: CASRTGGNYGYTF. DNA for the CDR3: TGTGCCAGCAGGACCGGGGGAAACTATGGCTACACCTTC.